The source of this TCR beta chain is a study of cytomegalovirus exposure and HLA in healthy donors. Study findings and constraints: Specific recognition of CMV antigens was confirmed in vitro for a few chains (all CMV-associated).

The germline V gene has CDR1 SGHRS and CDR2 YFSETQ. This CDR3 has 15 residues. Amplification used 60 Vbeta primers and 13 Jbeta primers. Assay used: immunoSEQ multiplex PCR; TCRdb lists only in-frame clones, some missing. In the table there are about 160,000 clones, roughly 77% of which are singletons. About this clone itself: Its antigen is not identified. One junction end disagrees with the germline gene, perhaps due to a read error.

This chain links TRBV5-1 with TRBJ2-7; weak D call: TRBD1 (5 bases). The receptor was derived from a man aged 25-45 years in good health and CMV-seropositive. Sequencing input: PBMCs. CDR3 in DNA: TGCGCCAGCAGGTTGGCTCTTCAGGGTTCCTACGAGCAGTACTTC. Amino acids: CASRLALQGSYEQYF.